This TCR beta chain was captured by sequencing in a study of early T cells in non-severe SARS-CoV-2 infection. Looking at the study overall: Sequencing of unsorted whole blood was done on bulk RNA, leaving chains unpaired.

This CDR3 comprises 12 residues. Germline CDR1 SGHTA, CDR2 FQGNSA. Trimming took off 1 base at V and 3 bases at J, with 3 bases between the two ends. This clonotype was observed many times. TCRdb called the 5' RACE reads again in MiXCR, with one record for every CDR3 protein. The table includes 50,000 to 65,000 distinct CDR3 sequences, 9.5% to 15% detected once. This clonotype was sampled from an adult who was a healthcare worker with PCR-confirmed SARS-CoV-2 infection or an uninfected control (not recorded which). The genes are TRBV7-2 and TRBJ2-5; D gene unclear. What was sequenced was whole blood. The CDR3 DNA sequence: TGTGCCAGCAGCTTAGTGGAAGAGACCCAGTACTTC. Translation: CASSLVEETQYF.